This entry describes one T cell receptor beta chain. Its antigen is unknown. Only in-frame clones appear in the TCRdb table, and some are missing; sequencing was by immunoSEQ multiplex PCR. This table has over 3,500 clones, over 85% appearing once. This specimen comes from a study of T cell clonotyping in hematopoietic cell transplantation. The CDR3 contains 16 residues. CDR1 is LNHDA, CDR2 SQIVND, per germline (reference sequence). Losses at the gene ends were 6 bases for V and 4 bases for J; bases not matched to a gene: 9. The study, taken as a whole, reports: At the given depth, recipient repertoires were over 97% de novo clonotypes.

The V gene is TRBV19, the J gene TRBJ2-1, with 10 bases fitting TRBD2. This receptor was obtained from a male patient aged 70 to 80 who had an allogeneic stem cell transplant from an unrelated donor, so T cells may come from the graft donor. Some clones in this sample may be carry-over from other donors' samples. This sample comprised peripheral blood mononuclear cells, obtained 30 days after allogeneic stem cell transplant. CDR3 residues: CASRSTSGEQYNEQFF. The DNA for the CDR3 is TGTGCCAGTAGAAGCACTAGCGGGGAACAATACAATGAGCAGTTCTTC. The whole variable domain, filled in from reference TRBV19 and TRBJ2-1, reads DGGITQSPKYLFRKEGQNVTLSCEQNLNHDAMYWYRQDPGQGLRLIYYSQIVNDFQKGDIAEGYSVSREKKESFPLTVTSAQKNPTAFYLCASRSTSGEQYNEQFFGPGTRLTVL.